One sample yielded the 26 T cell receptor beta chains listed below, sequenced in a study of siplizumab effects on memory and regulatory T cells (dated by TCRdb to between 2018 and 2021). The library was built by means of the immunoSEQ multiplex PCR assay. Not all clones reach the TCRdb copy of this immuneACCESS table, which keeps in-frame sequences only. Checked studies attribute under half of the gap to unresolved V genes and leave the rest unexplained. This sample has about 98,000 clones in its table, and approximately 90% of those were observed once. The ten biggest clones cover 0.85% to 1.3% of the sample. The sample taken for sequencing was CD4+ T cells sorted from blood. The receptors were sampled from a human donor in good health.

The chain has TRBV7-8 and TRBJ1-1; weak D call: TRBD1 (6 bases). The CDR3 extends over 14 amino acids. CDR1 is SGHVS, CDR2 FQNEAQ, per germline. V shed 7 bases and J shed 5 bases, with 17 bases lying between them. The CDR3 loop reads CASTIQGRGTEAFF. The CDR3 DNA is TGTGCCAGCACCATTCAGGGGAGAGGTACTGAAGCTTTCTTT.

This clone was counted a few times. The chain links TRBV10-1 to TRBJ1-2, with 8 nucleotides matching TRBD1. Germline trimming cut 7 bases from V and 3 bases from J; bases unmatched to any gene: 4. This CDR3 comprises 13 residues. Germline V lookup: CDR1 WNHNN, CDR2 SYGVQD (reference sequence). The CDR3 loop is CASKDREDYGYTF. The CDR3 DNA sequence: TGCGCCAGCAAGGACAGGGAAGACTATGGCTACACCTTC.

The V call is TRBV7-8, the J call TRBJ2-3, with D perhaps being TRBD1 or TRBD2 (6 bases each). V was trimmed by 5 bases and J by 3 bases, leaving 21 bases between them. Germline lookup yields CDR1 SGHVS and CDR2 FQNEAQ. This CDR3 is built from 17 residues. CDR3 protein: CASSTRSGAGNTDTQYF. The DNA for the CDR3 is TGTGCCAGCAGCACGCGCTCGGGGGCGGGAAATACAGATACGCAGTATTTT. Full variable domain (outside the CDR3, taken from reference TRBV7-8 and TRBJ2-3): GAGVSQSPRYKVAKRGQDVALRCDPISGHVSLFWYQQALGQGPEFLTYFQNEAQLDKSGLPSDRFFAERPEGSVSTLKIQRTQQEDSAVYLCASSTRSGAGNTDTQYFGPGTRLTVL.

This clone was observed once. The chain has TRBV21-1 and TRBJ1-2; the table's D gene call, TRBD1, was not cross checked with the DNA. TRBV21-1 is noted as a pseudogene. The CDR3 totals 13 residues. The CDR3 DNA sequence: TGTGCCACCCCAAACAGGGGACGGAATGGCTACACCTTC. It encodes CATPNRGRNGYTF.

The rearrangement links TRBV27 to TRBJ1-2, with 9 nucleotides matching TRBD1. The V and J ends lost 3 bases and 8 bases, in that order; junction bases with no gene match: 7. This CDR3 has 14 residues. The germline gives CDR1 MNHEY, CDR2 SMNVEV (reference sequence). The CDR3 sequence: CASSFQRTGVGYTF. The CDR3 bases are TGTGCCAGCAGTTTTCAGAGGACAGGGGTGGGCTACACCTTC.

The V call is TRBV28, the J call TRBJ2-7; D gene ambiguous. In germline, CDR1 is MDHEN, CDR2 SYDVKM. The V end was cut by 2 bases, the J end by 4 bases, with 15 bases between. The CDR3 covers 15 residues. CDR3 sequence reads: CASSLGVQRNYEQYF. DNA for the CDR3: TGTGCCAGCAGTTTAGGCGTGCAGCGAAATTACGAGCAGTACTTC.

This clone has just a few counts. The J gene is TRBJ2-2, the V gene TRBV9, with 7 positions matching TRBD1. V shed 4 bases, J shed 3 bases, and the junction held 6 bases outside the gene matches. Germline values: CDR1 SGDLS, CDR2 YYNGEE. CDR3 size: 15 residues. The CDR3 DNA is TGTGCCAGCAGCCCCACAGGGGCCGACACCGGGGAGCTGTTTTTT. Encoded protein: CASSPTGADTGELFF.

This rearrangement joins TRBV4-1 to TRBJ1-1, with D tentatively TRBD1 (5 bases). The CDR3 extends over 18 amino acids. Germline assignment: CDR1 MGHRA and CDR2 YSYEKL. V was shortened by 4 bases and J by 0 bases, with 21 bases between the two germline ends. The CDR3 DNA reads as TGCGCCAGCAGCCCCCCACAATCAGGGATCGGGATGAACACTGAAGCTTTCTTT. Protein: CASSPPQSGIGMNTEAFF.

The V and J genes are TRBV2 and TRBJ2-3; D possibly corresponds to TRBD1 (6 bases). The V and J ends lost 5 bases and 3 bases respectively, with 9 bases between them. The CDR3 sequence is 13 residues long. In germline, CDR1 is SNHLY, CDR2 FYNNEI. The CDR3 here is CASSFGQTDTQYF. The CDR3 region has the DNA TGTGCCAGCAGTTTTGGACAGACAGATACGCAGTATTTT. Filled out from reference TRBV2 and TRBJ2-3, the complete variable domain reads EPEVTQTPSHQVTQMGQEVILRCVPISNHLYFYWYRQILGQKVEFLVSFYNNEISEKSEIFDDQFSVERPDGSNFTLKIRSTKLEDSAMYFCASSFGQTDTQYFGPGTRLTVL.

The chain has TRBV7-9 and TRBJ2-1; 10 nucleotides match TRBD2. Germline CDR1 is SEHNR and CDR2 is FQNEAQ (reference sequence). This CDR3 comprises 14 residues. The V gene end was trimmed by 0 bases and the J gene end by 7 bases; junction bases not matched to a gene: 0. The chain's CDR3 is CASSLALAGNEQFF. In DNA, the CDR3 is TGTGCCAGCAGCTTAGCACTAGCGGGAAATGAGCAGTTCTTC.

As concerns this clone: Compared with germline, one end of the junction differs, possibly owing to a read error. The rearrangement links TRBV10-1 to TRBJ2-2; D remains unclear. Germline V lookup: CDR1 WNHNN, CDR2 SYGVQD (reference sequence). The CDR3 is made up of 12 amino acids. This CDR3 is CASSSNTEELFF. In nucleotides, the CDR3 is TGCGCCAGCAGCTCCAACACCGAGGAGCTGTTTTTT.

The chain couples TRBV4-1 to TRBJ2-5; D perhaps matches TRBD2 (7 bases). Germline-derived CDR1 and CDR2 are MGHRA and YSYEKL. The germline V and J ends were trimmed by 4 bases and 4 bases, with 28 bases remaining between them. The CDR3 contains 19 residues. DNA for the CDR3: TGCGCCAGCAGCCTAGGGGGGAGGGGTGGGCGCGCAATAGGAGAGACCCAGTACTTC. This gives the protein CASSLGGRGGRAIGETQYF.

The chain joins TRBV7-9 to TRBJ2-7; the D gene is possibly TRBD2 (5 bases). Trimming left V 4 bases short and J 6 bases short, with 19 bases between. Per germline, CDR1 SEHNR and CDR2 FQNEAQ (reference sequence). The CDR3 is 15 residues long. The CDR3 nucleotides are TGTGCCAGCAGCTGGGGAGACTATTCTGCGGGCGAGCAGTACTTC. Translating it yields CASSWGDYSAGEQYF. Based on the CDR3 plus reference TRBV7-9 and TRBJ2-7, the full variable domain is DTGVSQNPRHKITKRGQNVTFRCDPISEHNRLYWYRQTLGQGPEFLTYFQNEAQLEKSRLLSDRFSAERPKGSFSTLEIQRTEQGDSAMYLCASSWGDYSAGEQYFGPGTRLTVT.

CDR3 residues: CASSGLGYNYGYTF. The CDR3 nucleotides read TGTGCCAGTAGTGGATTGGGTTATAACTATGGCTACACCTTC. The chain employs TRBV19 and TRBJ1-2; no clear D. This CDR3 region has 14 residues. The germline V gene has CDR1 LNHDA and CDR2 SQIVND (reference sequence). V lost 5 bases and J lost 1, with 11 bases in between.

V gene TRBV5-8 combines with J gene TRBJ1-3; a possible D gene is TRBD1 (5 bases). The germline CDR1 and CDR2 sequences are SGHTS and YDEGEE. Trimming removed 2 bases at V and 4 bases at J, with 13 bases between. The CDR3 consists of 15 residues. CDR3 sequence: CASSFTGTQGNTIYF. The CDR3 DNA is TGTGCCAGCAGCTTCACCGGGACCCAAGGAAACACCATATATTTT. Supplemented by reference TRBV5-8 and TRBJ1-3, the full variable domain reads EAGVTQSPTHLIKTRGQQATLRCSPISGHTSVYWYQQALGLGLQFLLWYDEGEERNRGNFPPRFSGRQFPNYSSELNVNALELEDSALYLCASSFTGTQGNTIYFGEGSWLTVV.

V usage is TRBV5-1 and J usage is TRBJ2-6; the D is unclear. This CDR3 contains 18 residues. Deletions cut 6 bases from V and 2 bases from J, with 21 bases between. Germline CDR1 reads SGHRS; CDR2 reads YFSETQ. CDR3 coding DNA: TGCGCCAGCACCGAGTTAGAAAAAGCAACCCCTGGGGCCAACGTCCTGACTTTC. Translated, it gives CASTELEKATPGANVLTF.

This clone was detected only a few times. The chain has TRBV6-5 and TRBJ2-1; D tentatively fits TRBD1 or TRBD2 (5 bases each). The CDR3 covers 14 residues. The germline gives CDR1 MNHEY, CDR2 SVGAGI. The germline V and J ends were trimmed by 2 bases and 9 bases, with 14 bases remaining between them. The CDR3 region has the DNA TGTGCCAGCAGTTACCCTACCGAGGGGTCTGAGCAGTTCTTC. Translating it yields CASSYPTEGSEQFF.

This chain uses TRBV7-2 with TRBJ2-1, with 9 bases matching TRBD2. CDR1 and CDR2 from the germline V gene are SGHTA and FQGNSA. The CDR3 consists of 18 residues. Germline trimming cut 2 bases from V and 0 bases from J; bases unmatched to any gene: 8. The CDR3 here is CASSLSPLAGVSYNEQFF. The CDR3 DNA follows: TGTGCCAGCAGCTTATCCCCTTTAGCGGGAGTCTCCTACAATGAGCAGTTCTTC.

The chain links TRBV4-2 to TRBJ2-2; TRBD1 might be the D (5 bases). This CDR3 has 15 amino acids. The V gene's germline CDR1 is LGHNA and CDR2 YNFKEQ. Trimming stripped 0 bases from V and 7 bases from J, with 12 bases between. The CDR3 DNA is TGTGCCAGCAGCCAAGACCAGGGATATGGCGGGGAGCTGTTTTTT. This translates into CASSQDQGYGGELFF.

The CDR3 loop is CATQFSGGGTDTQYF. CDR3 DNA: TGTGCCACCCAGTTTAGCGGGGGGGGCACAGATACGCAGTATTTT. The rearrangement uses TRBV10-3 and TRBJ2-3, with TRBD2 matching 11 bases. The CDR3 runs 15 residues. Germline CDR1 is ENHRY and CDR2 is SYGVKD. Trimming at V came to 10 bases and at J to 1 base, leaving 7 bases not matched to a gene.

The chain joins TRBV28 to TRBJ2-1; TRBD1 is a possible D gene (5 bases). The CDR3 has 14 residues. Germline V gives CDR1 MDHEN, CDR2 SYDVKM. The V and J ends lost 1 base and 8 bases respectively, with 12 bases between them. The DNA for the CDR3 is TGTGCCAGCAGTTTATTAAAGGACAAAGATGAGCAGTTCTTC. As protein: CASSLLKDKDEQFF.

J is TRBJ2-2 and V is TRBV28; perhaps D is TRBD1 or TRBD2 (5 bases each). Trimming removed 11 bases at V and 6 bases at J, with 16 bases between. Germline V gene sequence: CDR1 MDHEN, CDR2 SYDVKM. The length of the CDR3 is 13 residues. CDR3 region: CASRPGAPGELFF. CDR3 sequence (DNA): TGTGCCTCCCGACCCGGGGCCCCCGGGGAGCTGTTTTTT.

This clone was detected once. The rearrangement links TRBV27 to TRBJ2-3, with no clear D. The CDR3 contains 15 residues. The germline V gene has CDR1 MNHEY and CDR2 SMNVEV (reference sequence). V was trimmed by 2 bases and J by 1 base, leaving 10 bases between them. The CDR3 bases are TGTGCCAGCAGTTTAGGGGTCCGGGGCACAGATACGCAGTATTTT. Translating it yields CASSLGVRGTDTQYF.

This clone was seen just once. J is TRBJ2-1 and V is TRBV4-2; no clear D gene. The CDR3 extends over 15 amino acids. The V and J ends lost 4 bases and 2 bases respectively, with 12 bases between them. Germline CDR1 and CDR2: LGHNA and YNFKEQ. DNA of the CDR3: TGTGCCAGCAGCCGAGTCGGGCGGACCTACAATGAGCAGTTCTTC. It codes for CASSRVGRTYNEQFF.

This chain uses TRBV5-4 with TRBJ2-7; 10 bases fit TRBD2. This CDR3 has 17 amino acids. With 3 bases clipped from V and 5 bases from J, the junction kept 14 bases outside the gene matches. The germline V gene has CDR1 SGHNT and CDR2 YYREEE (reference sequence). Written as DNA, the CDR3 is TGTGCCAGCAGCTGGAGGACTAGCGGAGCTGGTAGCAACGAGCAGTACTTC. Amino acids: CASSWRTSGAGSNEQYF.

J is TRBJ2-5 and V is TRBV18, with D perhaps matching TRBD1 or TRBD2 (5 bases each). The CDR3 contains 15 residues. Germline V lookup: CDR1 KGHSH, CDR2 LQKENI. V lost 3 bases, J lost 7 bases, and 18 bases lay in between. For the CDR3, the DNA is TGTGCCAGCTCACCGTGGGACGACCGAGGTGGGACCCAGTACTTC. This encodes CASSPWDDRGGTQYF.